The 7 T cell receptor beta chains below come from one sample, sequenced in a study of T cell responses to AZD1222 COVID-19 vaccine. TCRdb keeps only in-frame clones here, not all; method: immunoSEQ multiplex PCR. This table holds 110,000 or so clones, around 90% found once. The sequencing here drew on peripheral blood, taken 28 days after the second AZD1222 dose. The receptors were gathered from an adult who received the AZD1222 COVID-19 vaccine.

This chain uses TRBV19 with TRBJ1-1; perhaps TRBD1 as D (5 bases). V was clipped by 4 bases and J by 7 bases, with 13 bases between them. The CDR3 is made up of 13 amino acids. The germline V gene has CDR1 LNHDA and CDR2 SQIVND (reference sequence). The CDR3 sequence: CASSTEGRGEAFF. CDR3 nucleotides: TGTGCCAGTAGTACCGAGGGGCGCGGTGAAGCTTTCTTT.

The gene calls are TRBV4-1 and TRBJ1-6; D ambiguous. This CDR3 region has 12 residues. Trimming shortened V by 2 bases and J by 7 bases, and 3 bases separated the two germline ends. From germline, CDR1 is MGHRA and CDR2 YSYEKL. CDR3 in amino acids: CASSQQNSPLHF. In DNA, the CDR3 is TGCGCCAGCAGCCAACAGAATTCACCCCTCCACTTT.

The V gene is TRBV11-3, the J gene TRBJ2-1, with 10 bases matching TRBD2. Trimming cost V 2 bases and J 7 bases; bases outside gene matches: 5. This CDR3 spans 15 amino acids. Germline values: CDR1 SGHNT, CDR2 YENEEA. In DNA form, the CDR3 reads TGTGCCAGCAGCTTAAGGAATAGCGGGGGGAATGAGCAGTTCTTC. Translating it yields CASSLRNSGGNEQFF.

This clone turned up a few times. V gene TRBV2 combines with J gene TRBJ1-2; D possibly corresponds to TRBD1 (5 bases). V lost 6 bases, J lost 6 bases, and 17 bases lay in between. The V gene's germline CDR1 is SNHLY and CDR2 FYNNEI. The CDR3 loop spans 14 amino acids. CDR3 DNA sequence: TGTGCCAGCAGCCCGGGCCCGGGGGGAAATGGCTACACCTTC. It translates to CASSPGPGGNGYTF.

The chain uses TRBV7-9 and TRBJ1-2, with TRBD1 as a possible D gene (5 bases). V lost 3 bases and J lost 3, with 8 bases in between. The CDR3 length is 13 residues. Germline V gene lookup returns CDR1 SEHNR and CDR2 FQNEAQ (reference sequence). The CDR3 nucleotides are TGTGCCAGCAGCTTCGGGGCGGACTATGGCTACACCTTC. Translation gives CASSFGADYGYTF.

V and J are TRBV30 and TRBJ1-2, with TRBD1 matching over 7 bases. There are 12 residues in the CDR3. Germline V gives CDR1 GTSNPN, CDR2 SVGIG (reference sequence). The CDR3, as DNA: TGTGCTTTACAGGGGATTCTTTATGGCTACACCTTC. Its protein product is CALQGILYGYTF.

The chain combines TRBV9 with TRBJ2-2, with TRBD1 matching 9 bases. The ends lost 0 bases at V and 4 bases at J; junction bases unmatched: 1. This CDR3 is 15 amino acids long. Germline V gives CDR1 SGDLS, CDR2 YYNGEE. CDR3 DNA: TGTGCCAGCAGCGTAGGACAGGGGGTCACCGGGGAGCTGTTTTTT. Translated: CASSVGQGVTGELFF.